This TCR beta chain was sequenced for a study of a mutant IDH1 vaccine in newly diagnosed glioma. Overall study: Patients began vaccination 4-6 weeks after radiotherapy alone, or with temozolomide cycles. Former treatment meant radiotherapy, temozolomide, or both; the majority had gotten both. The timing of visit V12 was week 35, and that of visit V13 was week 47.

The CDR3 runs to 14 residues. The germline V gene encodes CDR1 GTSNPN and CDR2 SVGIG (reference sequence). V lost 2 bases, J lost 0 bases, and 9 bases lay in between. Regarding time point: week 35, safety follow-up. Vaccinated patients received 300 ug of mutant IDH1 20-mer peptide per dose, with topical imiquimod. Using immunoSEQ multiplex PCR, the repertoire was profiled, and TCRdb retains in-frame clones only, with some absent. Of 73,000 or so clones in the sample, approximately 84% are singletons; the top ten hold about an eighth. Study observations and caveats: Pseudoprogression looked unconnected to shifts in top peripheral T cell clonotypes.

Worth noting for this clone: What it recognizes is unknown.

The V and J genes are TRBV30 and TRBJ2-3; TRBD1 or TRBD2 may be the D gene (5 bases each). This TCR derives from a young man with glioma. The sequenced sample was PBMCs, obtained from a glioma patient whose treatment included an IDH1 peptide vaccine. CDR3 region: CAWSRGASTDTQYF. The CDR3 nucleotides are TGTGCCTGGAGTAGAGGGGCGAGCACAGATACGCAGTATTTT.